The 17 T cell receptor beta chains presented below share a single source sample, sequenced in a study of metastatic and nonmetastatic thyroid tumors. Among the patients, none had received any treatment before thyroid surgery. MiXCR was used by TCRdb to re-call the PCR reads. The sample has approximately 7,000 clones; approximately 40% are singletons. Input material: tumor tissue. All receptors come from a female donor with papillary thyroid cancer or a benign thyroid nodule (not recorded which). Some clones in this sample may be carry-over from other donors' samples.

Only one count was recorded for this clone. The V gene is TRBV28, the J gene TRBJ2-5, with D hard to call. This CDR3 comprises 14 residues. Germline V gene lookup returns CDR1 MDHEN and CDR2 SYDVKM. V was cut by 6 bases and J by 3 bases, with 14 bases left in between. CDR3 loop: CASSKVPPKETQYF. The CDR3 nucleotides read TGTGCCAGCAGCAAAGTCCCCCCCAAAGAGACCCAGTACTTC.

This clone was recorded at least ten times. With a much larger clone just one base away, this may be a read error. Other DNA sequences in this specimen translate into the identical CDR3. V is TRBV12-3 or TRBV12-4 and J is TRBJ1-4; D remains ambiguous. The CDR3 is 13 amino acids. The V gene lost 3 bases and the J gene lost 8 bases, with 10 bases spanning the gap. CDR3 loop: CASSFGGREKLFF. The CDR3 bases are TGTGCCAGCAGTTTTGGTGGGAGGGAAAAACTGTTTTTT.

This clone was seen a handful of times. The genes are TRBV18 and TRBJ1-1; D perhaps matches TRBD1 (6 bases). Germline CDR1 KGHSH, CDR2 LQKENI. V was cut by 3 bases and J by 4 bases, with 12 bases left in between. The CDR3 length is 14 residues. DNA for the CDR3: TGTGCCAGCTCACCCGGACAGAGGGGCACTGAAGCTTTCTTT. Protein: CASSPGQRGTEAFF.

The chain uses TRBV12-3 or TRBV12-4 and TRBJ1-3; TRBD1 agrees at 7 bases. V shed 1 base, J shed 2 bases, and the junction held 2 bases outside the gene matches. The CDR3 sequence is 15 residues long. The chain's CDR3 is CASSLGQGAGNTIYF. The DNA of the CDR3 is TGTGCCAGCAGTTTAGGGCAGGGGGCTGGAAACACCATATATTTT.

V gene TRBV20-1 combines with J gene TRBJ2-1; 10 positions match TRBD2. Germline CDR1 reads DFQATT; CDR2 reads SNEGSKA (reference sequence). With V trimmed by 4 bases and J by 7 bases, 13 bases remained unmatched. This CDR3 comprises 16 residues. The CDR3 nucleotides are TGCAGTGCTATAGATCGGGGTAGCGGGAGGTTGAATGAGCAGTTCTTC. This gives the protein CSAIDRGSGRLNEQFF.

The chain uses TRBV5-1 and TRBJ2-7; tentatively, D is TRBD1 (6 bases). Germline V CDR1 and CDR2: SGHRS, YFSETQ. The V end was cut by 0 bases, the J end by 5 bases, with 18 bases between. The CDR3 consists of 16 residues. The CDR3 spells CASSLDAGRGPHEQYF. CDR3 nucleotides: TGCGCCAGCAGCTTGGACGCGGGCAGGGGACCCCACGAGCAGTACTTC.

The rearrangement links TRBV20-1 to TRBJ1-2, with D maybe TRBD1 (6 bases). The CDR3 totals 14 residues. In germline, CDR1 is DFQATT, CDR2 SNEGSKA (reference sequence). V gave up 3 bases and J gave up 1 base, with 12 bases separating them. The CDR3 is CSASGGQLNYGYTF. CDR3 coding DNA: TGCAGTGCTAGTGGGGGCCAACTTAACTATGGCTACACCTTC.

This clone has just a few counts. The chain has TRBV6-1 and TRBJ2-7; D gene ambiguous. There are 14 residues in the CDR3. CDR1 is MNHNS, CDR2 SASEGT, per germline. V dropped 4 bases and J dropped 2 bases, with 12 bases sitting between them. The chain's CDR3 is CASSVNPSAYEQYF. In DNA, the CDR3 is TGTGCCAGCAGTGTCAACCCCTCGGCCTACGAGCAGTACTTC.

This clone was seen a handful of times. The gene calls are TRBV9 and TRBJ2-3, with 10 positions matching TRBD2. The germline V gene encodes CDR1 SGDLS and CDR2 YYNGEE. V was clipped by 0 bases and J by 5 bases; unmatched bases: 6. This CDR3 is 16 amino acids long. In DNA form, the CDR3 reads TGTGCCAGCAGCGTAGGAAGCGGGAGGGCCCAAGATACGCAGTATTTT. This encodes CASSVGSGRAQDTQYF.

The V and J genes are TRBV12-3 or TRBV12-4 and TRBJ1-2, with 8 positions matching TRBD1. CDR3 length equals 16 residues. J gave up 7 bases and V 1 base, and 11 bases lay outside the gene matches. CDR3: CASSLDYGTGPGGYTF. CDR3 nucleotides: TGTGCCAGCAGTTTAGACTATGGGACAGGCCCTGGTGGCTACACCTTC.

On this clone itself: One end of the junction is discordant with germline, which a read error may explain. The rearrangement links TRBV19 to TRBJ1-5; TRBD1 agrees at 8 bases. Germline V lookup: CDR1 LNHDA, CDR2 SQIVND (reference sequence). There are 16 residues in the CDR3. DNA for the CDR3: TGTTCCAGTACCAACTCGGTCGCAGGGGGCGGTCAGCCCCAGCGTTTT. Translated, it gives CSSTNSVAGGGQPQRF.

This clone turned up a few times. The CDR3 spells CATSDGNTEAFF. The CDR3 DNA sequence: TGTGCCACCAGTGACGGGAACACTGAAGCTTTCTTT. The chain couples TRBV24-1 to TRBJ1-1, with D unresolved. Per the germline V gene, CDR1 is KGHDR and CDR2 is SFDVKD. V gave up 4 bases and J gave up 1 base, with 3 bases separating them. This CDR3 comprises 12 residues.

Sample share makes this clone medium-sized. The genes are TRBV28 and TRBJ2-3; D remains ambiguous. V was clipped by 3 bases and J by 0 bases, with 13 bases between them. From germline, CDR1 is MDHEN and CDR2 SYDVKM. The CDR3 runs to 16 residues. CDR3: CASSFYLLTSTDTQYF. The CDR3 DNA sequence: TGTGCCAGCAGTTTTTATCTCTTGACTAGCACAGATACGCAGTATTTT.

This chain connects TRBV20-1 to TRBJ2-7; D unresolved. The CDR3 length is 14 residues. Germline lookup yields CDR1 DFQATT and CDR2 SNEGSKA (reference sequence). The V and J ends lost 1 base and 7 bases respectively, with 17 bases between them. CDR3 nucleotide sequence: TGCAGTGCTAGAGTCCCGGGCAGTCTAAGGGAGCAGTACTTC. Protein sequence: CSARVPGSLREQYF.

The rearrangement links TRBV10-3 to TRBJ2-7, with D tentatively TRBD1 (6 bases). Germline V gene data show CDR1 as ENHRY and CDR2 as SYGVKD. There are 16 residues in the CDR3. The V gene lost 2 bases and the J gene lost 1 base, with 15 bases spanning the gap. This CDR3 is CAISEPDSLYSYEQYF. The CDR3 nucleotides are TGTGCCATCAGTGAGCCGGACAGTTTATATTCCTACGAGCAGTACTTC.

V is TRBV20-1 and J is TRBJ2-7, with 7 bases matching TRBD1. Germline loops: CDR1 DFQATT, CDR2 SNEGSKA (reference sequence). The CDR3 extends over 17 amino acids. V gave up 6 bases and J gave up 6 bases; unmatched junction bases: 23. The CDR3 DNA sequence: TGCAGTGCCCGGCGGGTATTTTGGGACAGTAACAGCGGCGAGCAGTACTTC. This encodes CSARRVFWDSNSGEQYF.

Within the sample, this clone is medium-sized. The rearrangement links TRBV20-1 to TRBJ2-7, with 10 bases fitting TRBD1. V trimming: 8 bases; J trimming: 7 bases; junction bases outside the gene matches: 11. Germline CDR1 is DFQATT and CDR2 is SNEGSKA (reference sequence). This CDR3 region has 13 residues. The CDR3 nucleotides read TGCAGTCCGAGACAGGGGGCGCCTTGGGAGCAGTACTTC. This translates into CSPRQGAPWEQYF.